This is a list of T cell receptor beta chains from one sample in a study of T cells after yellow fever vaccination. From the 5' RACE reads, TCRdb called clonotypes with MiXCR, one entry per CDR3 protein. Of 250,000 or so distinct CDR3 sequences listed, 3.6% are singletons. Here the sequenced sample was PBMCs, taken 15 days after the yellow fever booster vaccination. These TCRs come from a man aged 18 to 29 who received the YFV17D yellow fever vaccine. Each CDR3 is given with its conserved first and last residue. The D gene is left open where the match is weak. The size field is filled for only some rows; it gives once, few, many or a size class.

cdr3_length: 16
v_call: TRBV5-1
clone_size: many
d_call: .
j_call: TRBJ1-3
cdr3_aa: CASSSLDGRSGNTIYF
cdr3_nt: TGCGCCAGCAGTTCCCTGGACGGACGCTCTGGAAACACCATATATTTT

cdr3_length: 14
v_call: TRBV20-1
clone_size: many
d_call: .
j_call: TRBJ2-6
cdr3_aa: CSAPTRSGANVLTF
cdr3_nt: TGCAGTGCTCCTACTAGGTCTGGGGCCAACGTCCTGACTTTC

cdr3_length: 16
v_call: TRBV21-1
clone_size: many
d_call: .
j_call: TRBJ1-2
cdr3_aa: CASSKRPGQGIYGYTF
cdr3_nt: TGTGCCAGCAGCAAACGACCGGGACAGGGGATCTATGGCTACACCTTC

cdr3_length: 15
v_call: TRBV15
clone_size: .
d_call: .
j_call: TRBJ1-2
cdr3_aa: CATSTGGGNNYGYTF
cdr3_nt: TGTGCCACCAGCACGGGCGGGGGAAACAACTATGGCTACACCTTC

cdr3_length: 14
v_call: TRBV5-1
clone_size: many
d_call: TRBD1
j_call: TRBJ2-1
cdr3_aa: CASSERQGGDEQFF
cdr3_nt: TGCGCCAGCAGCGAACGACAGGGTGGCGATGAGCAGTTCTTC

cdr3_length: 16
v_call: TRBV12-3/TRBV12-4
clone_size: many
d_call: .
j_call: TRBJ2-5
cdr3_aa: CASSLVPIGYQETQYF
cdr3_nt: TGTGCCAGCAGTTTAGTTCCTATCGGATACCAAGAGACCCAGTACTTC

cdr3_length: 12
v_call: TRBV29-1
clone_size: many
d_call: .
j_call: TRBJ1-2
cdr3_aa: CSVAGNTEGYTF
cdr3_nt: TGCAGCGTTGCCGGGAACACAGAGGGCTACACCTTC

cdr3_length: 11
v_call: TRBV20-1
clone_size: many
d_call: .
j_call: TRBJ2-1
cdr3_aa: CSARPASEQFF
cdr3_nt: TGCAGTGCTAGACCAGCGAGTGAGCAGTTCTTC

cdr3_length: 16
v_call: TRBV9
clone_size: many
d_call: TRBD1
j_call: TRBJ2-1
cdr3_aa: CASSPPTGQGGGEQFF
cdr3_nt: TGTGCCAGCAGCCCCCCCACGGGACAGGGGGGAGGTGAGCAGTTCTTC

cdr3_length: 16
v_call: TRBV4-1
clone_size: many
d_call: .
j_call: TRBJ1-5
cdr3_aa: CASSQVDRYSNQPQHF
cdr3_nt: TGCGCCAGCAGCCAAGTCGACAGGTATAGCAATCAGCCCCAGCATTTT

cdr3_length: 15
v_call: TRBV4-2
clone_size: many
d_call: TRBD1
j_call: TRBJ1-3
cdr3_aa: CASSFEQGARNTIYF
cdr3_nt: TGTGCCAGCAGCTTCGAACAGGGGGCGAGGAACACCATATATTTT

cdr3_length: 14
v_call: TRBV20-1
clone_size: many
d_call: TRBD2
j_call: TRBJ2-3
cdr3_aa: CSASPAGGADTQYF
cdr3_nt: TGCAGTGCTAGTCCCGCGGGGGGGGCAGATACGCAGTATTTT

cdr3_length: 12
v_call: TRBV25-1
clone_size: .
d_call: .
j_call: TRBJ1-5
cdr3_aa: CASSHRVQPQHF
cdr3_nt: TGTGCCAGCAGTCACCGAGTCCAGCCCCAGCATTTT

cdr3_length: 16
v_call: TRBV5-1
clone_size: many
d_call: .
j_call: TRBJ2-2
cdr3_aa: CASSLGGLANTGELFF
cdr3_nt: TGCGCCAGCAGCTTGGGGGGACTCGCGAACACCGGGGAGCTGTTTTTT

cdr3_length: 14
v_call: TRBV29-1
clone_size: many
d_call: TRBD2
j_call: TRBJ2-5
cdr3_aa: CSVRGLAGRETQYF
cdr3_nt: TGCAGCGTGCGCGGACTAGCGGGAAGGGAGACCCAGTACTTC

cdr3_length: 14
v_call: TRBV27
clone_size: many
d_call: TRBD2
j_call: TRBJ2-7
cdr3_aa: CASKYTAGGYEQYF
cdr3_nt: TGTGCCAGCAAGTATACGGCGGGGGGGTACGAGCAGTACTTC

cdr3_length: 13
v_call: TRBV20-1
clone_size: many
d_call: .
j_call: TRBJ2-2
cdr3_aa: CSAEFFDTGELFF
cdr3_nt: TGCAGTGCCGAATTCTTCGACACCGGGGAGCTGTTTTTT

cdr3_length: 16
v_call: TRBV28
clone_size: many
d_call: .
j_call: TRBJ1-5
cdr3_aa: CASSLWARLSNQPQHF
cdr3_nt: TGTGCCAGCAGTTTATGGGCCAGACTTAGCAATCAGCCCCAGCATTTT

cdr3_length: 14
v_call: TRBV7-9
clone_size: many
d_call: .
j_call: TRBJ2-1
cdr3_aa: CASSLLRRSNEQFF
cdr3_nt: TGTGCCAGCAGCTTACTCCGCCGCAGCAATGAGCAGTTCTTC

cdr3_length: 15
v_call: TRBV5-1
clone_size: many
d_call: .
j_call: TRBJ1-5
cdr3_aa: CASSLPRPVDQPQHF
cdr3_nt: TGCGCCAGCAGCTTGCCAAGACCGGTCGATCAGCCCCAGCATTTT

cdr3_length: 15
v_call: TRBV11-2
clone_size: many
d_call: .
j_call: TRBJ2-2
cdr3_aa: CASSTSGTVTGELFF
cdr3_nt: TGTGCCAGCAGCACCTCCGGGACGGTCACCGGGGAGCTGTTTTTT

cdr3_length: 16
v_call: TRBV29-1
clone_size: many
d_call: .
j_call: TRBJ2-2
cdr3_aa: CSVEDFGDSQTGELFF
cdr3_nt: TGCAGCGTTGAAGATTTCGGTGACAGCCAAACCGGGGAGCTGTTTTTT

cdr3_length: 13
v_call: TRBV5-1
clone_size: .
d_call: .
j_call: TRBJ1-1
cdr3_aa: CASSYGQSTEAFF
cdr3_nt: TGCGCCAGCAGCTACGGACAGTCCACTGAAGCTTTCTTT

cdr3_length: 17
v_call: TRBV20-1
clone_size: many
d_call: TRBD1
j_call: TRBJ2-2
cdr3_aa: CSAYSDRGRPHTGELFF
cdr3_nt: TGCAGTGCTTACTCGGACAGGGGGCGTCCACACACCGGGGAGCTGTTTTTT

cdr3_length: 17
v_call: TRBV10-3
clone_size: .
d_call: TRBD2
j_call: TRBJ2-3
cdr3_aa: CAISGGSAGGTSDTQYF
cdr3_nt: TGTGCCATCAGCGGAGGATCGGCGGGGGGAACATCAGATACGCAGTATTTT

cdr3_length: 14
v_call: TRBV6-2/TRBV6-3
clone_size: many
d_call: .
j_call: TRBJ1-5
cdr3_aa: CASSYFGGEGPQHF
cdr3_nt: TGTGCCAGCAGTTACTTTGGCGGCGAGGGGCCCCAGCATTTT

cdr3_length: 16
v_call: TRBV5-1
clone_size: many
d_call: TRBD1
j_call: TRBJ2-5
cdr3_aa: CASSLDPRQGRETQYF
cdr3_nt: TGCGCCAGCAGCTTGGACCCTCGACAGGGTCGAGAGACCCAGTACTTC